This TCR beta chain was sequenced during a study of control samples from healthy donors and cancer patients. The CDR3 is 16 amino acids. The V gene's germline CDR1 is SEHNR and CDR2 FQNEAQ (reference sequence). V lost 5 bases and J lost 0, with 13 bases in between. Assay used: immunoSEQ multiplex PCR; TCRdb lists only in-frame clones, some missing. This table holds approximately 120,000 clones, more than 70% found once. The sequencing sample was made of blood. This receptor was identified in a man between 60 and 75 years old in good health. The chain couples TRBV7-9 to TRBJ2-2; D is ambiguous. CDR3 coding DNA: TGTGCCAGCAGCCGCCCCCGTCCCACGAACACCGGGGAGCTGTTTTTT. Translation gives CASSRPRPTNTGELFF.